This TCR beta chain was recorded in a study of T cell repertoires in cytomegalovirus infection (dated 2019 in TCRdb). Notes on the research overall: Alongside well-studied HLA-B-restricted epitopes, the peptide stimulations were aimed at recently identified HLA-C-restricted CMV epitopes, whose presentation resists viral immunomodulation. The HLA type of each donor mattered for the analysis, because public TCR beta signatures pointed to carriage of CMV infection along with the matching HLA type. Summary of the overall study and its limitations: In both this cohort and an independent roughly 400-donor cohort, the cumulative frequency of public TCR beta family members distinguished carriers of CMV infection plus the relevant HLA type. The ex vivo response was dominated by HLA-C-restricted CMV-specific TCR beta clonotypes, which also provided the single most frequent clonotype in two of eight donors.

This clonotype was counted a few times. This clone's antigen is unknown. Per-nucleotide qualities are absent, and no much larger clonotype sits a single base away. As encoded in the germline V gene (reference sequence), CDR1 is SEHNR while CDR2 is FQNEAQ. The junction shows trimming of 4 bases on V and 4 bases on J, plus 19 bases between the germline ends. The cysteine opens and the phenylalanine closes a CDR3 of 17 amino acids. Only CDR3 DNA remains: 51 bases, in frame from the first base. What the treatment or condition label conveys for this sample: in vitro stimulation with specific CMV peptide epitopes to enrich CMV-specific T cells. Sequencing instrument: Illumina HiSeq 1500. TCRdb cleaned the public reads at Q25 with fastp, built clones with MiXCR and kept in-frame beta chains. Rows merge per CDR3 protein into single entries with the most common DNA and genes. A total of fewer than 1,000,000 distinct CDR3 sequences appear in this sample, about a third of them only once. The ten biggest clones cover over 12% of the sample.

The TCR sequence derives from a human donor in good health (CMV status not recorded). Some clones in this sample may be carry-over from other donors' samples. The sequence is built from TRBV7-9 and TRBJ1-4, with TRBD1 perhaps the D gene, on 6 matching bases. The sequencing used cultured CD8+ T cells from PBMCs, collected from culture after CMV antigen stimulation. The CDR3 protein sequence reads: CASSSSRGGAVNEKLFF. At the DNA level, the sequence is TGTGCCAGCAGCTCCTCCAGGGGAGGGGCAGTTAATGAAAAACTGTTTTTT. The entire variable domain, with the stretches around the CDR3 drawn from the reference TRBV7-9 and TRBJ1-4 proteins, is DTGVSQNPRHKITKRGQNVTFRCDPISEHNRLYWYRQTLGQGPEFLTYFQNEAQLEKSRLLSDRFSAERPKGSFSTLEIQRTEQGDSAMYLCASSSSRGGAVNEKLFFGSGTQLSVL.